The 17 T cell receptor beta chains listed next were all sequenced from one sample in a study of T-cell reconstitution after alpha-beta-depleted transplantation in children. As it was prepared, the TCRbeta library received unique molecular identifiers. MiXCR was run by TCRdb on the PCR reads, yielding one entry per CDR3 protein. The sample has approximately 420,000 distinct CDR3 sequences, roughly 11% seen once. Sequencing was performed on PBMCs from the stem cell graft donor, taken from the stem cell graft. The receptors derive from a human donor who donated a stem cell graft to a child with acute myeloid leukemia.

V is TRBV5-1 and J is TRBJ2-7; D is possibly TRBD2 (5 bases). CDR1 SGHRS and CDR2 YFSETQ come from the germline V gene. The V and J ends lost 0 bases and 0 bases respectively, with 7 bases between them. The CDR3 runs to 14 residues. The chain's CDR3 is CASSLGGDSYEQYV. The CDR3 region has the DNA TGCGCCAGCAGCTTGGGGGGAGACTCCTACGAGCAGTACGTC.

This clonotype has only a few counts. The rearrangement uses TRBV12-3 or TRBV12-4 and TRBJ2-3, with 11 bases identical to TRBD2. The CDR3 is 14 residues long. V lost 10 bases and J lost 2; bases outside the gene matches: 5. CDR3 nucleotides: TGTGCCACGACGACTAGCGGGAACACAGATACGCAGTATTTT. Its protein is CATTTSGNTDTQYF.

The J gene is TRBJ2-5, the V gene TRBV20-1, with D perhaps TRBD2 (7 bases). The CDR3 is 14 amino acids. The germline V gene has CDR1 DFQATT and CDR2 SNEGSKA (reference sequence). Trimming shortened V by 5 bases and J by 4 bases, and 17 bases separated the two germline ends. The CDR3 protein is CSALRLGGGETQYF. The CDR3 DNA reads TGCAGTGCTTTACGACTAGGGGGGGGAGAGACCCAGTACTTC.

This clonotype was observed a few times. The chain employs TRBV9 and TRBJ2-5; 7 bases align to TRBD2. Germline CDR1 is SGDLS and CDR2 is YYNGEE. There are 16 residues in the CDR3. Losses at the gene ends were 4 bases for V and 5 bases for J; bases not matched to a gene: 14. The CDR3 bases are TGTGCCAGCAGCAAAGAGGGAGGGGCAGGTCGGGAGACCCAGTACTTC. It encodes CASSKEGGAGRETQYF. Using reference TRBV9 and TRBJ2-5 for the parts outside the CDR3, the full variable domain is DSGVTQTPKHLITATGQRVTLRCSPRSGDLSVYWYQQSLDQGLQFLIQYYNGEERAKGNILERFSAQQFPDLHSELNLSSLELGDSALYFCASSKEGGAGRETQYFGPGTRLLVL.

The chain is built from TRBV5-6 and TRBJ1-5; 7 bases are shared with TRBD1. The trim removed 1 base at V and 0 bases at J, leaving 4 bases unmatched. The germline V gene encodes CDR1 SGHDT and CDR2 YYEEEE. The CDR3 has 16 residues. The CDR3 nucleotides read TGTGCCAGCAGCTTGTTAGGGGGCCCTAGCAATCAGCCCCAGCATTTT. Amino acids: CASSLLGGPSNQPQHF.

The chain combines TRBV19 with TRBJ1-3; TRBD1 might be the D (6 bases). The CDR3 has 17 residues. Trimming took 4 bases from V and 4 from J, leaving 20 bases between them. The germline V gene has CDR1 LNHDA and CDR2 SQIVND (reference sequence). CDR3 nucleotides: TGTGCCAGTAGTACCGGACAGATGAGACTGGCCGGAAACACCATATATTTT. It yields the protein CASSTGQMRLAGNTIYF.

The chain uses TRBV7-3 and TRBJ2-1, with 12 bases that match TRBD2. Trimming took 5 bases from V and 0 from J; bases not matched to a gene: 20. CDR1 and CDR2 from the germline V gene are SGHTA and FQGTGA. The CDR3 is made up of 22 amino acids. The CDR3 DNA reads TGTGCCAGCAGCGCCTCGGGACAGGACCCTACTAGCGGGAGGTACTCCTACAATGAGCAGTTCTTC. Amino acids: CASSASGQDPTSGRYSYNEQFF. Together with reference TRBV7-3 and TRBJ2-1, the CDR3 gives the full variable domain: GAGVSQTPSNKVTEKGKYVELRCDPISGHTALYWYRQSLGQGPEFLIYFQGTGAADDSGLPNDRFFAVRPEGSVSTLKIQRTERGDSAVYLCASSASGQDPTSGRYSYNEQFFGPGTRLTVL.

This clonotype was seen a handful of times. The chain links TRBV7-2 to TRBJ2-1; 7 bases align to TRBD1. Per germline, CDR1 SGHTA and CDR2 FQGNSA. The ends lost 7 bases at V and 9 bases at J; junction bases unmatched: 15. The CDR3 sequence is 15 residues long. CDR3 nucleotides: TGTGCCAGCACGACAGGGTTTGGTGTGGTCGGTGAGCAGTTCTTC. It translates to CASTTGFGVVGEQFF.

The rearrangement links TRBV13 to TRBJ2-4, with D unresolved. CDR3 size: 14 residues. Trimming took 2 bases from V and 5 from J, leaving 10 bases between them. Germline CDR1 and CDR2: PRHDT and FYEKMQ (reference sequence). The CDR3 is CASSLLATQNIQYF. The CDR3 region has the DNA TGTGCCAGCAGCTTATTGGCCACTCAAAACATTCAGTACTTC.

This clonotype occurred many times. This rearrangement joins TRBV29-1 to TRBJ1-3; no firm D call. The germline V gene encodes CDR1 SQVTM and CDR2 ANQGSEA. With 4 bases removed from V and 0 bases from J, the gap between germline ends came to 4 bases. The CDR3 totals 12 residues. The CDR3 spells CSVVSSGNTIYF. The CDR3 coding sequence is TGCAGCGTTGTTAGCTCTGGAAACACCATATATTTT.

The chain uses TRBV5-8 and TRBJ2-1, with TRBD2 matching 10 bases. Germline lookup yields CDR1 SGHTS and CDR2 YDEGEE. The CDR3 has 15 amino acids. V trimming: 5 bases; J trimming: 7 bases; junction bases outside the gene matches: 9. The CDR3 DNA follows: TGTGCCAGCAGTTCCGGGACTAGCGCGCCTAATGAGCAGTTCTTC. The encoded protein is CASSSGTSAPNEQFF.

In this sample, this clonotype turned up a few times. The rearrangement joins TRBV29-1 to TRBJ2-7; 7 nucleotides align to TRBD1. CDR1 is SQVTM, CDR2 ANQGSEA, per germline. This CDR3 is 12 amino acids long. V lost 7 bases, J lost 3 bases, and 6 bases stayed unmatched. The CDR3 region has the DNA TGCAGCGCGGAGGACAGGATCTACGAGCAGTACTTC. It yields the protein CSAEDRIYEQYF.

V and J are TRBV20-1 and TRBJ2-1; TRBD2 matches at 14 bases. Germline assignment: CDR1 DFQATT and CDR2 SNEGSKA (reference sequence). This CDR3 spans 16 amino acids. Trimming cost V 1 base and J 4 bases; bases outside gene matches: 3. The CDR3 region is CSARAGTSGRYNEQFF. CDR3 DNA sequence: TGCAGTGCTAGAGCAGGGACTAGCGGGAGATACAATGAGCAGTTCTTC.

The CDR3 coding sequence is TGCGCCAGCAGCTTGGTGGGGCAGGGCGGCAATGAGCAGTTCTTC. Amino acids: CASSLVGQGGNEQFF. The V call is TRBV5-1, the J call TRBJ2-1, with D tentatively TRBD1 (5 bases). The germline V gene has CDR1 SGHRS and CDR2 YFSETQ. This CDR3 spans 15 amino acids. With 0 bases removed from V and 6 bases from J, the gap between germline ends came to 13 bases.

This clonotype turned up a few times. The chain carries TRBV5-5 and TRBJ1-1; maybe TRBD1 (5 bases). The V end was cut by 3 bases, the J end by 5 bases, with 20 bases between. The V gene's germline CDR1 is SGHKS and CDR2 YYEKEE (reference sequence). The CDR3 contains 16 residues. The CDR3 DNA sequence: TGTGCCAGCAGCTCCCCCCGGGAGAGGGGAGGGACTGAAGCTTTCTTT. It is translated as CASSSPRERGGTEAFF.

This sequence joins TRBV4-1 and TRBJ2-3; the D gene is possibly TRBD2 (6 bases). Trimming took 1 base from V and 0 from J, leaving 8 bases between them. Germline V lookup: CDR1 MGHRA, CDR2 YSYEKL. The CDR3 totals 15 residues. CDR3 sequence reads: CASSQGRGSTDTQYF. CDR3 in DNA: TGCGCCAGCAGCCAAGGGCGGGGTAGCACAGATACGCAGTATTTT.

With respect to this clonotype: Mismatch with germline at one junction end may stem from a read error. The chain is built from TRBV7-7 and TRBJ2-5; a weak D match, TRBD2 (7 bases). This CDR3 region has 14 residues. CDR1 and CDR2 from the germline V gene are SSHAT and FNYEAQ (reference sequence). The CDR3 DNA sequence: TGTGCTAGCAGTGGGGGGGGCGGCCAAGAGACCCAGTACTTC. Residues: CASSGGGGQETQYF. The entire variable domain, with the rest obtained from reference TRBV7-7 and TRBJ2-5, is as follows: GAGVSQSPRYKVTKRGQDVTLRCDPISSHATLYWYQQALGQGPEFLTYFNYEAQPDKSGLPSDRFSAERPEGSISTLTIQRTEQRDSAMYRCASSGGGGQETQYFGPGTRLLVL.